This T cell receptor beta chain was captured by sequencing in a study of preoperative IRX-2 immunotherapy in early breast cancer. Described treatment: preoperative locoregional IRX-2 cytokine immunotherapy. This phase Ib study tested locoregional IRX-2 cytokine immunotherapy given before surgery. This clone has a single count. Here immunoSEQ multiplex PCR was the method, and the copy in TCRdb shows in-frame clones only, minus some. The data show under 1,200 clones, roughly two thirds seen once. The sample here was tumor tissue, taken before IRX-2 immunotherapy. The clonotype was recovered from a human donor with breast cancer.

CDR3 sequence: CASSGGHSPSTDTQYF. The CDR3 DNA reads TGCGCCAGCAGCGGGGGACACAGTCCTAGCACAGATACGCAGTATTTT. The V call is TRBV5-1, the J call TRBJ2-3; D possibly corresponds to TRBD1 (6 bases). Trimming stripped 4 bases from V and 0 bases from J, with 15 bases between. The CDR3 sequence is 16 residues long. Germline CDR1 SGHRS, CDR2 YFSETQ. The full variable domain, its missing parts supplied by reference TRBV5-1 and TRBJ2-3, is KAGVTQTPRYLIKTRGQQVTLSCSPISGHRSVSWYQQTPGQGLQFLFEYFSETQRNKGNFPGRFSGRQFSNSRSEMNVSTLELGDSALYLCASSGGHSPSTDTQYFGPGTRLTVL.